Presented here are 9 T cell receptor beta chains from one specimen sequenced in a study of blood T cell repertoires in COVID-19. Measured with immunoSEQ multiplex PCR; TCRdb has only the in-frame clones, and not every one. The sample holds over 150,000 clones; around 74% are singletons and the top ten take about 4%. Sequencing was carried out using peripheral blood. The origin of the receptors is a woman older than 75 with acute or convalescent COVID-19.

The table lists this clone with a count of one. This chain joins TRBV10-3 and TRBJ1-1; 12 bases map to TRBD1. Trimming cost V 0 bases and J 1 base; bases outside gene matches: 3. In germline, CDR1 is ENHRY, CDR2 SYGVKD. CDR3 length equals 17 residues. CDR3 in DNA: TGTGCCATCAGTGAGTCAGGGACAGGGGGCTGGAACACTGAAGCTTTCTTT. Translation gives CAISESGTGGWNTEAFF.

The V and J genes are TRBV20-1 and TRBJ2-1; D is ambiguous. Trimming removed 3 bases from V and 3 bases from J, with 9 bases in between. CDR3 length equals 13 residues. Germline-derived CDR1 and CDR2 are DFQATT and SNEGSKA (reference sequence). CDR3 bases: TGCAGTGCTAGTGGCAGCGACTACAATGAGCAGTTCTTC. Residues: CSASGSDYNEQFF.

V and J are TRBV19 and TRBJ2-3; D possibly corresponds to TRBD2 (6 bases). Deletions cut 6 bases from V and 0 bases from J, with 7 bases between. The germline V gene has CDR1 LNHDA and CDR2 SQIVND (reference sequence). The CDR3 length is 13 residues. The CDR3 sequence: CASRGLSTDTQYF. In DNA, the CDR3 is TGTGCCAGTAGGGGACTTAGCACAGATACGCAGTATTTT.

The chain recombines TRBV18 with TRBJ1-1, with D uncertain. The CDR3 extends over 14 amino acids. CDR1 KGHSH and CDR2 LQKENI come from the germline V gene. The V gene lost 3 bases and the J gene lost 0 bases, with 8 bases spanning the gap. The CDR3 sequence: CASSPDTVNTEAFF. CDR3 DNA: TGTGCCAGCTCACCCGATACAGTGAACACTGAAGCTTTCTTT.

The chain uses TRBV30 and TRBJ1-1, with 12 positions matching TRBD1. CDR3 length: 18 amino acids. Germline-derived CDR1 and CDR2 are GTSNPN and SVGIG (reference sequence). V lost 2 bases, J lost 0 bases, and 10 bases stayed unmatched. CDR3 residues: CAWSSGTGGFRMNTEAFF. In DNA, the CDR3 is TGTGCCTGGAGTAGCGGGACAGGGGGCTTCCGGATGAACACTGAAGCTTTCTTT.

This clone has only a few counts. This sample also contains other DNA sequences that code for the same CDR3. The rearrangement joins TRBV3-1 (or the pseudogene TRBV3-2) to TRBJ2-1; TRBD2 matches at 8 bases. J gave up 4 bases and V 4 bases, and 12 bases lay outside the gene matches. Germline V lookup: CDR1 LGHDT, CDR2 YNNKEL (reference sequence). The CDR3 contains 17 residues. This chain's CDR3 is CASSLRTSGTRYNEQFF. As DNA, the CDR3 is TGTGCCAGCAGCCTTCGCACTAGCGGAACCCGGTACAATGAGCAGTTCTTC.

V and J are TRBV19 and TRBJ1-2, with 7 positions matching TRBD1. Per germline, CDR1 LNHDA and CDR2 SQIVND (reference sequence). The V and J ends lost 7 bases and 5 bases, in that order; junction bases with no gene match: 13. The CDR3 is made up of 15 amino acids. CDR3 DNA: TGTGCCAGTACCGACCCTGTGGAGGGGGCTTATGGCTACACCTTC. Translating gives CASTDPVEGAYGYTF.

V usage is TRBV9 and J usage is TRBJ2-1; 10 bases match TRBD2. The CDR3 loop spans 15 amino acids. Germline V lookup: CDR1 SGDLS, CDR2 YYNGEE. V lost 0 bases, J lost 6 bases, and 3 bases stayed unmatched. The CDR3 reads CASSVVASGSNEQFF. In DNA, the CDR3 is TGTGCCAGCAGCGTAGTGGCTAGCGGGAGCAATGAGCAGTTCTTC.

The V and J genes are TRBV7-9 and TRBJ1-1; the match to TRBD1 covers 8 bases. CDR3 length: 14 amino acids. J lost 4 bases, V lost 0 bases, and 1 base had no gene match. The germline CDR1 and CDR2 sequences are SEHNR and FQNEAQ (reference sequence). In DNA, the CDR3 is TGTGCCAGCAGCTTAGCCGGACAGGGCACTGAAGCTTTCTTT. Translated, it gives CASSLAGQGTEAFF.